This record looks at one TCR beta chain sequence and its context. This clone was counted between two and nine times. Its antigen target is currently unknown. No quality values exist for individual bases; no much larger clone is one base distant. Trimming takes 10 bases from V and 7 bases from J, and the germline ends sit 18 bases apart. From the germline V gene, CDR1 is SGHRS and CDR2 is YFSETQ. The CDR3 goes from the cysteine to the phenylalanine over 13 residues. Kept here is only the CDR3 DNA, which spans 39 bases and is read in frame from base 1. Each collaborating institution followed its own protocols to collect whole blood in K2EDTA tubes. For TCRbeta analysis, collaborators shipped samples as frozen whole blood, isolated PBMCs, or DNA extracted from either of those sample types. TCRbeta CDR3 regions were amplified from genomic DNA by means of the immunoSEQ Assay, a bias-controlled multiplex PCR. The paper's data handling went like this. Within the assay, amplification of reference gene primers was used to estimate how many nucleated cells each sample contained. To quantify the absolute abundance of each unique TCRbeta CDR3 rearrangement, sequence reads were collapsed and filtered. For each sample, productive Simpson clonality was calculated by taking the square root of Simpson's diversity index across productive rearrangements. The immuneACCESS repertoire file appears here via TCRdb, limited to in-frame rearrangements. These files lack a portion of the clones; in checked studies, under half of the deficit traces to unresolved V genes, and the cause of the others is not known. The V and J calls and the clone size are those of that table, but D and trimming were determined from the DNA. This sample is represented by over 110,000 clones; approximately 84% of them were singletons. The ten largest clonotypes hold about 1.8% of the sample.

The data stem from a study of blood T cell repertoires in COVID-19 (TCRdb year 2020). Context from the whole study: Samples covering the acute and convalescent phases of COVID-19 were provided by collaborators in the United States, Italy and Spain. The material from the prospective study consisted of cDNA or gDNA derived from T cells, B-cell-depleted T cells, or PBMCs. Deeply sampled blood TCRbeta repertoires from subjects exposed to, actively infected with, or recovered from COVID-19 were included in the dataset. The repertoires were released in a freely available public database meant as a resource for research on the immune response to SARS-CoV-2. The samples were drawn from the first 160 participants of the ongoing ImmuneRACE study and from under 1,500 subjects provided by 6 global collaborators. Sample metadata almost always included a de-identified subject ID, COVID-19 status, age in years and sex. Where available, HLA class I and class II types were obtained from metadata supplied by the sample provider rather than from assay-based typing. Beyond this particular receptor, the publication reports: Clinical and demographic metadata were provided uncurated, with the amount varying by source and participant.

The chain is encoded by TRBV5-1 joined to TRBJ2-4; a weak D assignment points to TRBD2 (6 bases agree). The receptor's source is a woman aged 55-69 years with acute or convalescent COVID-19. The sample consisted of peripheral blood. This receptor has the CDR3 CALDTGVENIQYF. Read as DNA, the sequence is TGCGCCCTCGATACGGGAGTGGAGAACATTCAGTACTTC.